This T cell receptor (beta chain) was sequenced for a study of radiotherapy plus CTLA-4 blockade in lung cancer listed by TCRdb under 2018. Looking at the study overall: Among the enrolled patients, about 19% had an objective response, and less than 40% reached disease control.

The library was generated by the immunoSEQ multiplex PCR assay. TCRdb took this table from immuneACCESS and kept in-frame rearrangements with V and J called. Such tables lack part of the clones; where checked against another copy, unresolved V genes explain under half of the gap, and the rest is unexplained. Recorded for this sample are 50,000 to 65,000 clones; more than 75% of them occurred a single time. 8.5% of the sample lies in the top ten. Points on this clone: The specificity of this receptor is unknown. Base-call qualities are not available, and no considerably larger clone is one nucleotide away.

The study evaluated CTLA-4 blockade (ipilimumab) given together with focal radiation therapy in patients who had chemo-refractory metastatic non-small-cell lung cancer. Broad study findings and their caveats: After treatment with radiotherapy and ipilimumab, TCR clones that originated in tumors expanded in peripheral blood. Increased serum interferon-beta after radiation, together with early dynamic changes in blood T cell clones, were reported to be the strongest predictors of response.

The input for sequencing was peripheral blood, taken from a patient treated with radiotherapy plus ipilimumab. The sequence was collected from a human donor with non-small cell lung cancer who had a complete response to radiotherapy plus ipilimumab.

The DNA sequence is TGTGCCAGCAGTCCACTAGCGGGGGGAAAAGAGACCCAGTACTTC. Its amino acids are CASSPLAGGKETQYF. The receptor chain draws on TRBV2 and TRBJ2-5; the central 12 bases match TRBD2. Measured from the cysteine to the phenylalanine, the CDR3 is 15 residues long. Kept here is only the CDR3 DNA, which spans 45 bases and is read in frame from base 1. According to the germline V gene, CDR1 reads SNHLY and CDR2 reads FYNNEI. V loses 5 bases at its end and J loses 3 bases; junction bases beyond the gene matches: 4.